A selection of T cell receptor beta chains follows, all from one sample in a study of T cells in Graves' hyperthyroidism and ophthalmopathy. TCRdb re-called the multiplex PCR reads through MiXCR, storing one row per CDR3 protein. The table lists around 340,000 distinct CDR3 sequences, approximately 15% of them singletons. Sequenced sample: blood. The source is a woman younger than 45 with Graves' hyperthyroidism. The CDR3 runs from the conserved cysteine through the conserved F or W. A D gene is named only where the DNA matches it firmly. The size field is filled for only some rows; it gives once, few, many or a size class.

J: TRBJ1-1
D: TRBD1
V: TRBV6-1
size: many
DNA: TGTGCCAGCAGCGGGGACAGGGCGAACACTGAAGCTTTCTTT
CDR3: CASSGDRANTEAFF

J: TRBJ2-1
D: TRBD1
V: TRBV2
size: many
DNA: TGTGCCAGCACGGACAGGGTAAAGGATGAGCAGTTCTTC
CDR3: CASTDRVKDEQFF

J: TRBJ2-1
D: TRBD1
V: TRBV10-3
size: many
DNA: TGTGCCATCAGTCCCCGGGACAGGGGGGACAATGAGCAGTTCTTC
CDR3: CAISPRDRGDNEQFF

J: TRBJ2-7
D: .
V: TRBV28
size: many
DNA: TGTGCCAGCACAAGAGGGGGGGCTAGCTCCTACGAGCAGTACTTC
CDR3: CASTRGGASSYEQYF

J: TRBJ2-2
D: TRBD2
V: TRBV5-6
size: many
DNA: TGTGCCAGCAGCGGGGGACTAGCCGGTTGGAACGGGGAGCTGTTTTTT
CDR3: CASSGGLAGWNGELFF

J: TRBJ2-2
D: .
V: TRBV10-1
size: .
DNA: TGCGCCAGCGCGCAGGGGTTCTCCGGGGAGCTGGTTTTT
CDR3: CASAQGFSGELVF

J: TRBJ2-1
D: .
V: TRBV18
size: many
DNA: TGTGCCAGCTCACCCGAGGGCAATGAGCAGTTCTTC
CDR3: CASSPEGNEQFF

J: TRBJ2-2
D: TRBD2
V: TRBV15
size: .
DNA: TGTGCCACCAGCAGGAAGACACTAGCGGGTGCAAACGGGGAGCTGTTTTTT
CDR3: CATSRKTLAGANGELFF

J: TRBJ1-1
D: .
V: TRBV3-1
size: few
DNA: TGTGCCAGCAGCCAAGAGATGGCTAACACTGAAGCTTTCTTT
CDR3: CASSQEMANTEAFF

J: TRBJ2-7
D: .
V: TRBV2
size: .
DNA: TGTGCCAGCAGTGATAATTTCCGGGGCAGAAGTTTCTACGAGCAGTACTTC
CDR3: CASSDNFRGRSFYEQYF

J: TRBJ1-6
D: TRBD1
V: TRBV20-1
size: many
DNA: TGCAGTGCTAGAGGGCAGGGGGCAATTAATTCACCCCTCCACTTT
CDR3: CSARGQGAINSPLHF

J: TRBJ1-3
D: .
V: TRBV30
size: .
DNA: TGTGCCTGGAGTGTGGGGACGGGAAACACCATATATTTT
CDR3: CAWSVGTGNTIYF

J: TRBJ2-5
D: .
V: TRBV6-4
size: many
DNA: TGTGCCAGCAGCCGGAGGGCAGGGGAGACCCAGTACTTC
CDR3: CASSRRAGETQYF

J: TRBJ2-5
D: TRBD2
V: TRBV19
size: many
DNA: TGTGCCAGTAGTAGCCCGTGGGTAGCGGGAGGGTTAAAGACCCAGTACTTC
CDR3: CASSSPWVAGGLKTQYF

J: TRBJ2-1
D: .
V: TRBV11-2
size: many
DNA: TGTGCCAGCAGCCGAGTCGGGGTAAATGAGCAGTTCTTC
CDR3: CASSRVGVNEQFF

J: TRBJ2-1
D: .
V: TRBV10-3
size: .
DNA: TGTGCCATCAGTGAGCCGGATAACCCACGGTTCTTC
CDR3: CAISEPDNPRFF

J: TRBJ2-2
D: .
V: TRBV3-1
size: .
DNA: TGTGCCAGCAGCCTCCGGACTGGAGCATACACCGGGGAGCTGTTTTTT
CDR3: CASSLRTGAYTGELFF

J: TRBJ2-7
D: TRBD1
V: TRBV2
size: few
DNA: TGTGCCAGCTCCAGGACAGGGGGTTTCTACGAGCAGTACTTC
CDR3: CASSRTGGFYEQYF

J: TRBJ2-4
D: TRBD1
V: TRBV29-1
size: few
DNA: TGCAGCGTCAATCAGGGGGACATTCAGTACTTC
CDR3: CSVNQGDIQYF

J: TRBJ2-2
D: .
V: TRBV20-1
size: few
DNA: TGCAGTGCTAGAGATTTTAAGGGGAACACCGGGGAGCTGTTTTTT
CDR3: CSARDFKGNTGELFF

J: TRBJ2-3
D: TRBD2
V: TRBV6-5
size: few
DNA: TGTGCCAGCAGTTACTCGATGACGGGTCTAGCGGGAGACACAGATACGCAGTATTTT
CDR3: CASSYSMTGLAGDTDTQYF

J: TRBJ2-3
D: .
V: TRBV30
size: .
DNA: TGTGCCTGGAGACAGAAAAGCACAGATACGCAGTATTTT
CDR3: CAWRQKSTDTQYF

J: TRBJ2-3
D: .
V: TRBV3-1
size: few
DNA: TGTGCCAGCAGCCAAGTCGTTTCCGGGACGCAGTATTTT
CDR3: CASSQVVSGTQYF

J: TRBJ2-5
D: TRBD2
V: TRBV4-3
size: few
DNA: TGCGCCAGCAGCCATGGGACTAGCGGGGGGATCCAAGAGACCCAGTACTTC
CDR3: CASSHGTSGGIQETQYF

J: TRBJ2-5
D: .
V: TRBV6-2/TRBV6-3
size: .
DNA: TGTGCCAGCAGCTTAACAGAGCGAAACCAAGAGACCCAGTACTTC
CDR3: CASSLTERNQETQYF

J: TRBJ1-1
D: .
V: TRBV6-2/TRBV6-3
size: many
DNA: TGTGCCAGCAGTTACTCGGCCCCGCCGAACACTGAAGCTTTCTTT
CDR3: CASSYSAPPNTEAFF

J: TRBJ2-7
D: TRBD2
V: TRBV7-2
size: many
DNA: TGTGCCAGCAGAGGGGGGGGTGGTAGCGGGAGGGCTCACGAGCAGTACTTC
CDR3: CASRGGGGSGRAHEQYF

J: TRBJ2-3
D: .
V: TRBV3-1
size: many
DNA: TGTGCCAGCAGTCCCGGGACTGGCACAGATACGCAGTATTTT
CDR3: CASSPGTGTDTQYF

J: TRBJ2-7
D: .
V: TRBV7-2
size: many
DNA: TGTGCCAGCAGCTTAGATTTCGGTTCCTACGAGCAGTACTTC
CDR3: CASSLDFGSYEQYF

J: TRBJ2-3
D: .
V: TRBV20-1
size: many
DNA: TGCAGTGCCCCCCGGAGTAGCACAGATACGCAGTATTTT
CDR3: CSAPRSSTDTQYF

J: TRBJ1-3
D: .
V: TRBV30
size: few
DNA: TGTGCCTGGAGTGTACCGCCGCTTGATAGCGGGAACACCATATATTTT
CDR3: CAWSVPPLDSGNTIYF

J: TRBJ2-3
D: .
V: TRBV19
size: few
DNA: TGTGCCAGTAGTATAGACCTCAGGGGAAGCACAGATACGCAGTATTTT
CDR3: CASSIDLRGSTDTQYF

J: TRBJ2-3
D: TRBD2
V: TRBV14
size: .
DNA: TGTGCCAGCAGCCCTTCCCTAGCGGGGGTACCAGATACGCAGTATTTT
CDR3: CASSPSLAGVPDTQYF

J: TRBJ1-2
D: TRBD1
V: TRBV9
size: .
DNA: TGTGCCAGCAGCGTCGACTTCGACGGGACAGGATATGGCTACACCTTC
CDR3: CASSVDFDGTGYGYTF

J: TRBJ2-4
D: .
V: TRBV29-1
size: .
DNA: TGCAGCGTTGAAGAGGAGGCTGGAAACATTCAGTACTTC
CDR3: CSVEEEAGNIQYF

J: TRBJ2-3
D: .
V: TRBV10-3
size: .
DNA: TGTGCCATCAGTGAGCCGGCTCGCGGTGCGGATACGCAGTATTTT
CDR3: CAISEPARGADTQYF

J: TRBJ2-1
D: TRBD2
V: TRBV10-3
size: few
DNA: TGTGCCATCAGTGAGCCCGGACTAGCCGGAGCATCCTACAATGAGCAGTTCTTC
CDR3: CAISEPGLAGASYNEQFF

J: TRBJ2-1
D: .
V: TRBV6-2/TRBV6-3
size: many
DNA: TGTGCCAGCTGTAACGGCGGTGAGCAGTTCTTC
CDR3: CASCNGGEQFF